The rows below give T cell receptor beta chains drawn from one sample of a study of cytotoxic CD8 clonotypes in ibrutinib-treated CLL. This table comes from immunoSEQ multiplex PCR, and its TCRdb copy is limited to in-frame clones, with some not included. This table holds 160,000 or so clones, more than 65% found once. Sequenced here: PBMCs, sampled after 12 months of ibrutinib treatment. All receptors come from a human donor with chronic lymphocytic leukemia. CDR3s include the opening cysteine and the closing phenylalanine or tryptophan. D genes are given only for firm matches. Rows give clone size only sometimes, using once, few, many, or a class for an expanded clone.

d_call,j_call,v_call,clone_size,cdr3_nt,cdr3_aa
TRBD1,TRBJ2-1,TRBV5-1,once,TGCGCCAGCAGCCTGTCGACTGACAGGGGTCAGTTCTTC,CASSLSTDRGQFF
TRBD1,TRBJ2-7,TRBV6-6,NA,TGTGCCAGCAGCAGACAGGGGGCCGACTACGAGCAGTACTTC,CASSRQGADYEQYF
TRBD2,TRBJ2-1,TRBV7-2,NA,TGTGCCAGCAGGGGCGGCGGGAGATCAAGTGAGCAGTTCTTC,CASRGGGRSSEQFF
TRBD1,TRBJ2-2,TRBV28,NA,TGTGCCAGCAGTTCCGGGACAGGGCGAACCGGGGAGCTGTTTTTT,CASSSGTGRTGELFF
TRBD1,TRBJ1-2,TRBV19,NA,TGTGCCAGTAGCCGACGAGGACAGGGTCGTAACTATGGCTACACCTTC,CASSRRGQGRNYGYTF
TRBD1,TRBJ1-2,TRBV6-5,NA,TGTGCCAGCAGTTACGGCAGGGGGCATAGCTATGGCTACACCTTC,CASSYGRGHSYGYTF
TRBD1,TRBJ1-1,TRBV19,NA,TGTGCCAGTAGTATAGGGGGGACAGGGGAAGCTTTCTTT,CASSIGGTGEAFF
TRBD2,TRBJ2-5,TRBV19,NA,TGTGCCAGTAGTACCCGGACTAGCGGTGGGGGAAAGACCCAGTACTTC,CASSTRTSGGGKTQYF
NA,TRBJ1-1,TRBV7-6,NA,TGTGCCAGCAGCTTAGGTCATGTGAACACTGAAGCTTTCTTT,CASSLGHVNTEAFF
NA,TRBJ1-3,TRBV28,NA,TGTGCCAGCAGTTTATTGGGAGGATCTGGAAACACCATATATTTT,CASSLLGGSGNTIYF
NA,TRBJ2-3,TRBV7-2,NA,TGTGCCAGCAGCCCCATCACCTCAAATACGCAGTATTTT,CASSPITSNTQYF
TRBD1,TRBJ1-4,TRBV7-9,once,TGTGCCAGCAGCCCTCAGACCCCAGGGGGCACTGAAAAACTGTTTTTT,CASSPQTPGGTEKLFF
NA,TRBJ1-4,TRBV15,NA,TGTGCCACCAGCAGGAGGGCAGGGCGAACTAATGAAAAACTGTTTTTT,CATSRRAGRTNEKLFF
TRBD1,TRBJ1-2,TRBV29-1,once,TGCAGCGTTTACTCGCAGGGGGCCTCAGAGTTATTTTCCTATGGCTACACCTTC,CSVYSQGASELFSYGYTF
TRBD1,TRBJ1-2,TRBV7-8,NA,TGTGCCAGCAGCTTAAACCCAGGACAGGGGGCCGGGTATGGCTACACCTTC,CASSLNPGQGAGYGYTF
NA,TRBJ1-3,TRBV28,NA,TGTGCCAGCAGTCTATCAGACGGCTCTGGAAACACCATATATTTT,CASSLSDGSGNTIYF
NA,TRBJ2-6,TRBV9,NA,TGTGCCAGCAGCGTAGAGTCATGGCAAAGCTCTGGGGCCAACGTCCTGACTTTC,CASSVESWQSSGANVLTF
TRBD1,TRBJ2-7,TRBV6-6,few,TGTGCCACGGGGACAGGCCTGACCTACGAGCAGTACTTC,CATGTGLTYEQYF
NA,TRBJ2-1,TRBV11-2,NA,TGTGCCAGCAGCGAGAATCGTGGGGGCTCCTACAATGAGCAGTTCTTC,CASSENRGGSYNEQFF
NA,TRBJ2-1,TRBV20-1,NA,TGCAGTGCCGCAAGTAGTAGTAGTAGGTTCTTC,CSAASSSSRFF
NA,TRBJ2-3,TRBV2,NA,TGTGCCATCCACCCCGAGGCAGATACGCAGTATTTT,CAIHPEADTQYF
NA,TRBJ2-3,TRBV5-1,once,TGCGCCAGCAGCGAGCTGCCCGGGACTGCTAGCACAGATACGCAGTATTTT,CASSELPGTASTDTQYF
NA,TRBJ2-6,TRBV4-3,NA,TGCGCCAGCAGCCAAGAAACTGGGGCCAACGTCCTGACTTTC,CASSQETGANVLTF
TRBD2,TRBJ2-3,TRBV9,NA,TGTGCCAGCAGCGTATCCAGCGGGAGGGCCGTAGATACGCAGTATTTT,CASSVSSGRAVDTQYF
TRBD1,TRBJ1-2,TRBV7-9,few,TGTGCCAGCAGCTTCGACAGGGGGCCTGGCTACACCTTC,CASSFDRGPGYTF
NA,TRBJ2-2,TRBV19,NA,TGTGCCGGGAGGAAAAGGGGGGGCGGCGGGGAGCTGTTTTTT,CAGRKRGGGGELFF
NA,TRBJ2-7,TRBV7-9,NA,TGTGCCAGCAGCAACCCAAGGAGCTCCTACGAGCAGTACTTC,CASSNPRSSYEQYF
NA,TRBJ2-3,TRBV5-1,NA,TGCGCCAGCAGCTTGAAAGCGGTCACTAGCACAGATACGCAGTATTTT,CASSLKAVTSTDTQYF
NA,TRBJ2-3,TRBV21-1,NA,TGTGCCAGCAGCGGTTACCGGGAGAGAATGGATACGCAGTATTTT,CASSGYRERMDTQYF
NA,TRBJ2-1,TRBV6-1,NA,TGTGCCAGCAGTGAGAGACCCGAGGGGAGCTCCTACAATGAGCAGTTCTTC,CASSERPEGSSYNEQFF
NA,TRBJ1-6,TRBV5-5,few,TGTGCCAGCAGCTTGGCTGCGGTTGGGGTCTCACCCCTCCACTTT,CASSLAAVGVSPLHF
TRBD1,TRBJ2-4,TRBV7-3,NA,TGTGCCAGCAGCCCCGGACAGGGGGCGTGGGACATTCAGTACTTC,CASSPGQGAWDIQYF
TRBD2,TRBJ2-7,TRBV4-2,NA,TGTGCCAGCAGCCACATAGCGGGAGGGCCTAGATTAAGGTCCTACGAGCAGTACTTC,CASSHIAGGPRLRSYEQYF
TRBD1,TRBJ1-2,TRBV30,few,TGTGCCTGGAGTGTTGGGGGACAGTTTGGCTACACCTTC,CAWSVGGQFGYTF
TRBD1,TRBJ2-7,TRBV29-1,many,TGCAGCGTTGAAGGGCAGGGGGTGGGGGAGCAGTACTTC,CSVEGQGVGEQYF
NA,TRBJ2-7,TRBV27,NA,TGTGCCAGCAGTTTAAACAGCCCGAGCTCCTACGAGCAGTACTTC,CASSLNSPSSYEQYF
NA,TRBJ1-3,TRBV7-3,once,TGTGCCAGCAACTTATCCGCAGGACCTAGCTCTGGAAACACCATATATTTT,CASNLSAGPSSGNTIYF